These T cell receptor beta chains were read from a single sample in a study of cytomegalovirus exposure and HLA in healthy donors. TCRdb's table, derived via immunoSEQ multiplex PCR, lists solely in-frame clones and lacks some. This sample has about 170,000 clones; roughly nine tenths occur once, and the top ten carry about a tenth. Sequencing was done on a sample of PBMCs. The origin of the receptors is a woman aged 18-29 years in good health and CMV-seropositive. Each CDR3 is given with its conserved first and last residue. Fields, in order: CDR3 DNA, CDR3 protein, V gene, J gene, D gene, clone size. The D gene is left open where the match is weak. The listing skips clone size in some rows; elsewhere it reads once, few, many or a size class.

TGTGCCAGCAGTTTCCTCGGGACAGGCCAAGAGACCCAGTACTTC	CASSFLGTGQETQYF	TRBV28	TRBJ2-5	TRBD1	NA
TGCGCCAGCAGCTGGGGACAGTCGCCTGAAGCTTTCTTT	CASSWGQSPEAFF	TRBV5-1	TRBJ1-1	TRBD1	NA
TGCGCCAGCAGCCAAGATTTGGGAGAAGCAACTAATGAAAAACTGTTTTTT	CASSQDLGEATNEKLFF	TRBV4-3	TRBJ1-4	NA	NA
TGCGCCAGCAGCCTTGTCCCATACAATGAGCAGTTCTTC	CASSLVPYNEQFF	TRBV4-1	TRBJ2-1	NA	NA
TGTGCCAGCAGATCGGACAGGGTAGGCCAGCCCCAGCATTTT	CASRSDRVGQPQHF	TRBV28	TRBJ1-5	TRBD1	NA
TGTGCCAGCAGCCGTCAGGGGCTTAATAGCAATCAGCCCCAGCATTTT	CASSRQGLNSNQPQHF	TRBV27	TRBJ1-5	NA	NA
TGTGCCAGCACCCCCCAGGGTCGATCTGAAGCTTTCTTT	CASTPQGRSEAFF	TRBV27	TRBJ1-1	NA	NA
TGTGCCAGCAGTGACTCTCACGGGAGGGCCGATGAGCAGTTCTTC	CASSDSHGRADEQFF	TRBV6-4	TRBJ2-1	TRBD2	few
TGCGCCAGCGGGGGGGTGACCCGGGGGAATGAGCAGTTCTTC	CASGGVTRGNEQFF	TRBV10-2	TRBJ2-1	TRBD2	NA
TGTGCCAGCAGCTTAGGCGGGATCGCCTACAATGAGCAGTTCTTC	CASSLGGIAYNEQFF	TRBV7-3	TRBJ2-1	NA	NA
TGTGCCAGCAGCTCGGACAAGTCAGATACGCAGTATTTT	CASSSDKSDTQYF	TRBV7-3	TRBJ2-3	NA	NA
TGCGCCAGCAGTACAGACAATCAGCCCCAGCATTTT	CASSTDNQPQHF	TRBV10-1	TRBJ1-5	NA	NA
TGCGCCAGCAGCTTGGATCCGCAGGATAACTATGGCTACACCTTC	CASSLDPQDNYGYTF	TRBV5-1	TRBJ1-2	NA	NA
TGTGCCAGCAGCCTGGGGCTAGCGGGAGGGAATGAGCAGTTCTTC	CASSLGLAGGNEQFF	TRBV6-6	TRBJ2-1	TRBD2	NA
TGTGCCAGCAGCATGGACTTAAGCTCCTACAATGAGCAGTTCTTC	CASSMDLSSYNEQFF	TRBV5-6	TRBJ2-1	NA	NA
TGCAGTGTTGGACAGACCTACGAGCAGTACTTC	CSVGQTYEQYF	TRBV20-1	TRBJ2-7	NA	NA
TGTGCCAGCAGTTACTCAACCCCATGGCCCGGGGAGCTGTTTTTT	CASSYSTPWPGELFF	TRBV6-5	TRBJ2-2	NA	NA
TGCGCCAGCAGCTTGGGGGACAGTCTTCAGGGCACTGAAGCTTTCTTT	CASSLGDSLQGTEAFF	TRBV5-1	TRBJ1-1	TRBD1	NA
TGTGCCAGCAGCTCGACTAGCGGGAGAGGGGCTACGCAGTATTTT	CASSSTSGRGATQYF	TRBV5-4	TRBJ2-3	TRBD2	NA
TGTGCCAGCAGCTTAGACCTAACCGAAACCTACGAGCAGTACTTC	CASSLDLTETYEQYF	TRBV7-8	TRBJ2-7	NA	NA
TGTGCCAGCAGCGTAGGGCCGGGACTAGCGGAGCAGTTCTTC	CASSVGPGLAEQFF	TRBV11-2	TRBJ2-1	TRBD2	NA
TGTGCCAGCAGATTAGCGGGAGAGACCCAGTACTTC	CASRLAGETQYF	TRBV2	TRBJ2-5	TRBD2	NA